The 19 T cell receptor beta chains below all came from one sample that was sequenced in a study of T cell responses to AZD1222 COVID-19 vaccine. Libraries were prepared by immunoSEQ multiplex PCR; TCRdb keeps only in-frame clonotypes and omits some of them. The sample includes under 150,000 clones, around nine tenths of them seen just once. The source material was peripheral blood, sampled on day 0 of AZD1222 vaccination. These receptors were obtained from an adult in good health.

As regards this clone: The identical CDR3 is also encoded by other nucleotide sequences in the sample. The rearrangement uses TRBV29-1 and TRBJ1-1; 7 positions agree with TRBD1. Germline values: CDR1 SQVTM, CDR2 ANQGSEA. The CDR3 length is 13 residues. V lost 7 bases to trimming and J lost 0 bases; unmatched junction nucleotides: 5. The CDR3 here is CSGNRGMNTEAFF. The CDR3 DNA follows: TGCAGCGGGAACAGGGGAATGAACACTGAAGCTTTCTTT.

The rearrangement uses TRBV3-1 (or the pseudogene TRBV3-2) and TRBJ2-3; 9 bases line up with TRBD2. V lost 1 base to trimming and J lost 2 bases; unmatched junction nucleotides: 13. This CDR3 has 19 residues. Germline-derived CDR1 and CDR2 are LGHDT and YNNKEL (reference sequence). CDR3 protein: CASSQVRPSASGNTDTQYF. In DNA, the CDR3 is TGTGCCAGCAGCCAAGTTAGACCATCGGCTAGCGGGAACACAGATACGCAGTATTTT.

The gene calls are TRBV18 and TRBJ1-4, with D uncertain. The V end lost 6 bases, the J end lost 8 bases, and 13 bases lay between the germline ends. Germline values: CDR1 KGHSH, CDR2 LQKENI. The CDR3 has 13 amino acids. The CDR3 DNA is TGTGCCAGCTCCCCAAGGTCCGGGGAAAAACTGTTTTTT. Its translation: CASSPRSGEKLFF.

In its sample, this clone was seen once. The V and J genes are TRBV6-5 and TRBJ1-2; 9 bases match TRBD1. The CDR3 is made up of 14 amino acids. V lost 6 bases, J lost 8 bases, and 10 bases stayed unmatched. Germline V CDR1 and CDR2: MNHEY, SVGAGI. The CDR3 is CASSMGQGLGGYTF. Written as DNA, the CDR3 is TGTGCCAGCAGCATGGGACAGGGATTGGGAGGCTACACCTTC.

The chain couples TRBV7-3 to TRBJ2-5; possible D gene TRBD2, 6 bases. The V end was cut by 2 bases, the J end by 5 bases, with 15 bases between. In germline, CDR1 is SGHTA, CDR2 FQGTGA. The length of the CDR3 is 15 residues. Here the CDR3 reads CASSLGGSRRETQYF. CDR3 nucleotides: TGTGCCAGCAGCTTAGGGGGGTCTAGGAGGGAGACCCAGTACTTC.

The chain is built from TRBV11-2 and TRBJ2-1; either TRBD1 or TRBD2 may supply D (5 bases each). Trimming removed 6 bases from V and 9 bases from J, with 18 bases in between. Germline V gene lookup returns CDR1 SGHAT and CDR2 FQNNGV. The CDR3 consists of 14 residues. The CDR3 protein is CASRGPGTWVEQFF. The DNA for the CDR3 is TGTGCCAGCAGAGGTCCAGGGACCTGGGTTGAGCAGTTCTTC.

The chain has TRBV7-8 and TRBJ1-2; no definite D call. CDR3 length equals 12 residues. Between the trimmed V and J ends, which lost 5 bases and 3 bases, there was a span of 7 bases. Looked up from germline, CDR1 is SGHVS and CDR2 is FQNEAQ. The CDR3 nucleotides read TGTGCCAGCAGCCTGACGGACTATGGCTACACCTTC. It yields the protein CASSLTDYGYTF.

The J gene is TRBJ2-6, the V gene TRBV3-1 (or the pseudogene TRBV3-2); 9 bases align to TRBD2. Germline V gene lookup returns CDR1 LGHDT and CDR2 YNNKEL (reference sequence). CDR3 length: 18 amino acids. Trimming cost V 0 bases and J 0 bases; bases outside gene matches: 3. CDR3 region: CASSQEFSGSSGANVLTF. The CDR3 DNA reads TGTGCCAGCAGCCAAGAGTTTAGCGGGAGCTCTGGGGCCAACGTCCTGACTTTC.

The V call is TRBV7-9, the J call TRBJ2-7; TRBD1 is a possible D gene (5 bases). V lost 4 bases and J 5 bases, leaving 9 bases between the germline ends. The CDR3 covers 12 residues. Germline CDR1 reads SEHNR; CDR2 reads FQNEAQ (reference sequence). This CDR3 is CASSSQGHEQYF. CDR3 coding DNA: TGTGCCAGCAGCTCCCAGGGCCACGAGCAGTACTTC.

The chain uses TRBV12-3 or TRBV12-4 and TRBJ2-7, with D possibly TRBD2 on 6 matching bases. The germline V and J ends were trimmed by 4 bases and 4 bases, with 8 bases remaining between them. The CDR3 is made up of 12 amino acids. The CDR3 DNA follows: TGTGCCAGCAGTTCGCTAGCGTACGAGCAGTACTTC. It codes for CASSSLAYEQYF.

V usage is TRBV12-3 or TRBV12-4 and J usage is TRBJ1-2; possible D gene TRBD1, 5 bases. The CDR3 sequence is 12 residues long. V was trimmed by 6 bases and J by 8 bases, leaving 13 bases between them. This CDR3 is CASSLGELGYTF. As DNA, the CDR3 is TGTGCCAGCAGCCTGGGGGAACTGGGCTACACCTTC.

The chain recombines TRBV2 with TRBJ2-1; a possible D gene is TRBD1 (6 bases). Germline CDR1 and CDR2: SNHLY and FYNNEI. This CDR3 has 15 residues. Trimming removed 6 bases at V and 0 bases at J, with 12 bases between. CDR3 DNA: TGTGCCAGCAGGCGGACAGAGAGCTCCTACAATGAGCAGTTCTTC. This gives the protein CASRRTESSYNEQFF.

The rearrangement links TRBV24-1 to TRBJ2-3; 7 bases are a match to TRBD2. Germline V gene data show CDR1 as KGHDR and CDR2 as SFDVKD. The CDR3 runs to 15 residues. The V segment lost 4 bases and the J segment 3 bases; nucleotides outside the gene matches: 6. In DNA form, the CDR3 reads TGTGCCACCAGTGACGGACTAGGTTCGACAGATACGCAGTATTTT. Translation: CATSDGLGSTDTQYF.

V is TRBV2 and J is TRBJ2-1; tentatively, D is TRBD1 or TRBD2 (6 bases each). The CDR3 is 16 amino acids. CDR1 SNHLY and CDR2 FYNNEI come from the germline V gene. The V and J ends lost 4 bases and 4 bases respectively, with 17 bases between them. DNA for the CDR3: TGTGCCAGCAGTGGGCCGGGGGCGGAAACTTACAATGAGCAGTTCTTC. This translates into CASSGPGAETYNEQFF.

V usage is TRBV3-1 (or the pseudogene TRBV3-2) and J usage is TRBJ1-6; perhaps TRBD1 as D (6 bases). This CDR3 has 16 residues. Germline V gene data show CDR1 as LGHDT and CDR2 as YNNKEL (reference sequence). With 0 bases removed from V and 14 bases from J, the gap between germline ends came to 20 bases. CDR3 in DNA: TGTGCCAGCAGCCAAGAGAGCGGGGGCCGCCTCCGGTCCCTCCACTTT. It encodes CASSQESGGRLRSLHF.

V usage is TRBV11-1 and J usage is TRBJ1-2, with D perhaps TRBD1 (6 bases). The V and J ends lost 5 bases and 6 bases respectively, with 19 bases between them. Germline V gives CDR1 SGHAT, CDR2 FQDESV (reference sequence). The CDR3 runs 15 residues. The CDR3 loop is CASSPQRQAPDGYTF. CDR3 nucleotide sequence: TGTGCCAGCAGCCCGCAGCGACAGGCTCCAGATGGCTACACCTTC.

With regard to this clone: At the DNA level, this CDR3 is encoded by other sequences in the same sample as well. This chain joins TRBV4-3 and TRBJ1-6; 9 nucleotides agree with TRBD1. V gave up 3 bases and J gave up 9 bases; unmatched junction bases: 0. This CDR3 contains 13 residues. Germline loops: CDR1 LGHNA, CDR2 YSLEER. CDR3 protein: CASSQDRGSPLHF. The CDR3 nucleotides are TGCGCCAGCAGCCAGGACAGGGGTTCACCCCTCCACTTT.

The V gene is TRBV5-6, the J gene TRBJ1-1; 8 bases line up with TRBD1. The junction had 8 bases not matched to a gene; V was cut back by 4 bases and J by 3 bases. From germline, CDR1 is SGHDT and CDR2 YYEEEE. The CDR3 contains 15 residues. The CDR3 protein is CASSRAGTGYTEAFF. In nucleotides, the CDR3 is TGTGCCAGCAGCAGGGCCGGGACAGGTTACACTGAAGCTTTCTTT.

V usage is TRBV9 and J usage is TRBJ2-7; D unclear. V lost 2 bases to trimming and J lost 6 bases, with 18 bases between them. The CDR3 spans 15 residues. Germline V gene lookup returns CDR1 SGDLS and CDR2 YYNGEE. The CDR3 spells CASSVLDSPGSEQYF. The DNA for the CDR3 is TGTGCCAGCAGCGTCCTAGACTCGCCCGGCAGCGAGCAGTACTTC.